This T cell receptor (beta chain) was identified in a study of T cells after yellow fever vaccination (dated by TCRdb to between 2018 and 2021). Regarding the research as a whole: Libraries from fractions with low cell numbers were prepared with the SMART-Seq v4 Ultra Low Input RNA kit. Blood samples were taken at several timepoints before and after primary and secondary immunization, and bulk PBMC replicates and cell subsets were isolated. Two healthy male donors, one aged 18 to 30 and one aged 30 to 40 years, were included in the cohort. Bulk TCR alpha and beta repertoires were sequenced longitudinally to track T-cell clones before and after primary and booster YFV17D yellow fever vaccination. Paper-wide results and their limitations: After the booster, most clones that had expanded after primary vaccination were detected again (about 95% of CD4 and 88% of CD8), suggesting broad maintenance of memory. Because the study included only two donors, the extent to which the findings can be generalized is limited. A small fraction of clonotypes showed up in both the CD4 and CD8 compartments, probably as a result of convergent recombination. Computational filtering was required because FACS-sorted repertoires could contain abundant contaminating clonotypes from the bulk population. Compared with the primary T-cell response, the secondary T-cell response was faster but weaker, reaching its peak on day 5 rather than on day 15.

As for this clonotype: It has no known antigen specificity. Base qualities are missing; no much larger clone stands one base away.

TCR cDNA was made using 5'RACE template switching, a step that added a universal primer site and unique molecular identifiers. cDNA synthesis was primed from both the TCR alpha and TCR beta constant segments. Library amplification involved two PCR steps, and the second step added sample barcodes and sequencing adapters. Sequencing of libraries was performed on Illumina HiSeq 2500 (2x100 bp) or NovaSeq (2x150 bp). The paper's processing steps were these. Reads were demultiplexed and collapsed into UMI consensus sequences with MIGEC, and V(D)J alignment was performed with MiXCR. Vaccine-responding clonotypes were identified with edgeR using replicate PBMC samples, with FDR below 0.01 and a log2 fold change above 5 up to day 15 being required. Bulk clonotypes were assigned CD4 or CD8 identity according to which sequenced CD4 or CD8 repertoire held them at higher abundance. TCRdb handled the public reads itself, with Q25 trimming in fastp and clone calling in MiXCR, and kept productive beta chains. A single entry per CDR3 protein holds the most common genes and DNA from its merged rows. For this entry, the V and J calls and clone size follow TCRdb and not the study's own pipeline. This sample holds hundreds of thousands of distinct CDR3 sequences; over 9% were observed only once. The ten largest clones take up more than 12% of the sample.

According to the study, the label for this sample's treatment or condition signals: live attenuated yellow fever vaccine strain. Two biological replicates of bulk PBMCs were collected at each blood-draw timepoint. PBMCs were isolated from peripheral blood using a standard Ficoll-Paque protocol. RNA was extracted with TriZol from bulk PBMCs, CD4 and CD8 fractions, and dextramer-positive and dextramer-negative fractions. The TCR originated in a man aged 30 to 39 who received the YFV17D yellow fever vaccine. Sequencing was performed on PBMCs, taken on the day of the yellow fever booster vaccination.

CDR3 loop: CASSSGSSTYNEQFF. The sequenced DNA is TGCGCCAGCAGCTCCGGCTCTTCTACCTACAATGAGCAGTTCTTC. The chain is assembled from TRBV5-1 and TRBJ2-1, with no D gene named confidently. The CDR3 holds 15 amino acids from the cysteine to the phenylalanine. The retained sequence is limited to the CDR3, 45 bases, with the frame set at the first base. V is shortened by 3 bases, J by 2 bases, and the region joining them spans 12 bases. The germline V gene provides CDR1 SGHRS and CDR2 YFSETQ.